These 10 T cell receptor beta chains originate from one sample sequenced in a study of STAT5B mutations in CD4+ large granular lymphocyte leukemia. The protocol was immunoSEQ multiplex PCR, while the TCRdb copy is restricted to in-frame clones and leaves out a portion. The sample consists of 4,500 to 5,000 clones, around 80% of them appearing once. Sample: PBMCs. The receptors stem from a man between 65 and 85 years old with CD4+ T-cell large granular lymphocyte leukemia.

There are a few counts of this clone. This chain uses TRBV5-5 with TRBJ2-7; TRBD1 matches 7 bases. The germline V gene has CDR1 SGHKS and CDR2 YYEKEE (reference sequence). With 3 bases clipped from V and 2 bases from J, the junction kept 20 bases outside the gene matches. This CDR3 has 19 residues. Here the CDR3 reads CASSSLRPFSWDRPYEQYF. CDR3 bases: TGTGCCAGCAGCTCATTACGACCGTTTTCTTGGGACAGACCCTACGAGCAGTACTTC.

V gene TRBV30 combines with J gene TRBJ2-3, with D uncertain. This CDR3 has 13 residues. Germline V gene data show CDR1 as GTSNPN and CDR2 as SVGIG (reference sequence). The V and J ends lost 8 bases and 3 bases respectively, with 15 bases between them. The CDR3 DNA sequence: TGTGCCGTCAACCGGGCCAAGACAGATACGCAGTATTTT. Translated: CAVNRAKTDTQYF. The full variable domain, with the rest looked up from reference TRBV30 and TRBJ2-3, is SQTIHQWPATLVQPVGSPLSLECTVEGTSNPNLYWYRQAAGRGLQLLFYSVGIGQISSEVPQNLSASRPQDRQFILSSKKLLLSDSGFYLCAVNRAKTDTQYFGPGTRLTVL.

The CDR3 here is CASWSGNHKNIQYF. CDR3 nucleotides: TGTGCCTCGTGGAGCGGGAATCACAAAAACATTCAGTACTTC. The chain links TRBV10-3 to TRBJ2-4; 7 bases are shared with TRBD2. Germline V lookup: CDR1 ENHRY, CDR2 SYGVKD. There are 14 residues in the CDR3. V shed 11 bases and J 3 bases; nucleotides not matched to a gene: 10.

The chain joins TRBV6-6 to TRBJ2-1; a possible D gene is TRBD2 (5 bases). Trimming cost V 6 bases and J 8 bases, with 14 bases left between them. This CDR3 is 13 amino acids long. Germline-derived CDR1 and CDR2 are MNHNY and SVGAGI (reference sequence). CDR3 amino acids: CASRGSTRDEQFF. The CDR3 bases are TGTGCCAGCAGAGGCAGTACTAGGGATGAGCAGTTCTTC.

The chain recombines TRBV5-4 with TRBJ2-4, with TRBD1 matching 7 bases. This CDR3 has 18 residues. V dropped 3 bases and J dropped 0; count of bases not matched to a gene: 12. CDR1 and CDR2 from the germline V gene are SGHNT and YYREEE (reference sequence). CDR3 sequence: CASSSHQGGALAKNIQYF. The CDR3 DNA reads as TGTGCCAGCAGCTCCCATCAAGGGGGCGCCCTAGCCAAAAACATTCAGTACTTC.

V usage is TRBV7-8 and J usage is TRBJ2-7, with D tentatively TRBD1 (6 bases). CDR3 length: 12 amino acids. Germline CDR1 reads SGHVS; CDR2 reads FQNEAQ. Trimming removed 5 bases from V and 5 bases from J, with 10 bases in between. The CDR3 sequence is CASSRHRDEQYV. As DNA, the CDR3 is TGTGCCAGCAGCCGACACAGGGACGAGCAGTACGTC.

This clone was observed a single time. V gene TRBV6-6 combines with J gene TRBJ2-2; 8 bases map to TRBD1. There are 16 residues in the CDR3. Looked up from germline, CDR1 is MNHNY and CDR2 is SVGAGI (reference sequence). Trimming cost V 2 bases and J 6 bases; bases outside gene matches: 8. CDR3 coding DNA: TGTGCCAGCAGTTACCAGGACAGGGCTTCCGCCGGGGAGCTGTTTTTT. This codes for CASSYQDRASAGELFF.

The V call is TRBV5-1, the J call TRBJ2-1; D ambiguous. V was pared by 0 bases and J by 5 bases, with 9 bases between. Germline V gene lookup returns CDR1 SGHRS and CDR2 YFSETQ. This CDR3 has 14 residues. The CDR3 loop reads CASSLESENNEQFF. The CDR3 bases are TGCGCCAGCAGCTTGGAAAGCGAGAACAATGAGCAGTTCTTC.

The chain is built from TRBV2 and TRBJ2-5; 8 positions agree with TRBD1. After removal of 5 bases from V and 5 bases from J, the junction contained 4 bases not matched to a gene. The CDR3 has 13 residues. CDR1 is SNHLY and CDR2 is FYNNEI in the germline V gene. This CDR3 reads CASSRNRGETQYF. In nucleotides, the CDR3 is TGTGCCAGCAGTCGAAACAGGGGGGAGACCCAGTACTTC.

The chain recombines TRBV11-2 with TRBJ1-5; TRBD1 matches 8 bases. Germline V gene sequence: CDR1 SGHAT, CDR2 FQNNGV. This CDR3 contains 13 residues. With V trimmed by 5 bases and J by 9 bases, 6 bases remained unmatched. This chain's CDR3 is CASSGQGGGPQHF. CDR3 DNA sequence: TGTGCCAGCAGCGGACAGGGCGGTGGGCCCCAGCATTTT.